A single sample gave rise to the 16 T cell receptor beta chains below, sequenced in a study of blood T cell repertoires in COVID-19. This table comes from immunoSEQ multiplex PCR, and its TCRdb copy is limited to in-frame clones, with some not included. The sample includes fewer than 200,000 clones, about 92% seen only once; the top ten take about 4.6%. Specimen: peripheral blood. The receptor source for this set is a man aged 30-40 years with COVID-19, enrolled during active disease.

This rearrangement joins TRBV7-2 to TRBJ2-3; 12 nucleotides match TRBD2. The CDR3 sequence is 17 residues long. Losses at the gene ends were 5 bases for V and 3 bases for J; bases not matched to a gene: 9. Germline CDR1 reads SGHTA; CDR2 reads FQGNSA. The CDR3 loop is CASSVRLAGVLTDTQYF. The CDR3 nucleotides read TGTGCCAGCAGCGTAAGACTAGCGGGGGTGCTGACAGATACGCAGTATTTT.

The CDR3: CASSYAGTANEKLFF. For the CDR3, the DNA is TGTGCCAGCAGTTACGCCGGGACAGCTAATGAAAAACTGTTTTTT. The chain carries TRBV6-2 or TRBV6-3 and TRBJ1-4; TRBD1 aligns across 7 bases. Losses at the gene ends were 2 bases for V and 3 bases for J; bases not matched to a gene: 3. Germline CDR1 and CDR2: MNHEY and SVGEGT. CDR3 length: 15 residues.

The V gene is TRBV2, the J gene TRBJ1-5; the D is unclear. This CDR3 contains 13 residues. CDR1 and CDR2 (germline): SNHLY, FYNNEI. Trimming stripped 1 base from V and 6 bases from J, with 7 bases between. The CDR3 sequence is CASSEGRGQPQHF. For the CDR3, the DNA is TGTGCCAGCAGTGAAGGGCGGGGTCAGCCCCAGCATTTT.

The chain is built from TRBV27 and TRBJ2-3; 7 positions match TRBD1. V was clipped by 4 bases and J by 4 bases; unmatched bases: 11. Germline loops: CDR1 MNHEY, CDR2 SMNVEV (reference sequence). The CDR3 spans 16 residues. The CDR3 bases are TGTGCCAGCAGTTCTATCACAGGGGTCGGCGCAGATACGCAGTATTTT. Translating gives CASSSITGVGADTQYF.

The rearrangement uses TRBV7-3 and TRBJ2-7, with 7 bases lining up with TRBD2. CDR1 and CDR2 from the germline V gene are SGHTA and FQGTGA. V gave up 6 bases and J gave up 2 bases; unmatched junction bases: 10. The CDR3 contains 15 residues. The CDR3 region is CASSPTLAGAYEQYF. The DNA for the CDR3 is TGTGCCAGCAGTCCCACCTTGGCGGGGGCCTACGAGCAGTACTTC.

The chain joins TRBV28 to TRBJ1-3; perhaps TRBD1 as D (6 bases). The CDR3 runs to 14 residues. The germline V gene has CDR1 MDHEN and CDR2 SYDVKM. Trimming left V 4 bases short and J 7 bases short, with 14 bases between. Here the CDR3 reads CASSSQGGRNTIYF. CDR3 coding DNA: TGTGCCAGCAGTTCACAGGGCGGTCGGAACACCATATATTTT.

This clone was recorded once. The chain combines TRBV6-2 or TRBV6-3 with TRBJ2-5, with TRBD2 as a possible D gene (7 bases). The CDR3 is 15 residues long. Germline lookup yields CDR1 MNHEY and CDR2 SVGEGT. V gave up 5 bases and J gave up 4 bases, with 17 bases separating them. The CDR3 loop reads CASSTWGGASETQYF. CDR3 nucleotide sequence: TGTGCCAGCAGTACCTGGGGGGGGGCCTCAGAGACCCAGTACTTC.

This clone has more than one count but fewer than ten. The chain has TRBV5-4 and TRBJ1-2; 7 bases are shared with TRBD1. The CDR3 is 14 amino acids. Germline loops: CDR1 SGHNT, CDR2 YYREEE (reference sequence). The V and J ends lost 4 bases and 3 bases, in that order; junction bases with no gene match: 6. The CDR3 DNA follows: TGTGCCAGCAGCAGGGGGACAGCAGACTATGGCTACACCTTC. Its protein product is CASSRGTADYGYTF.

The chain carries TRBV19 and TRBJ1-3, with D hard to call. The CDR3 length is 14 residues. The V end lost 3 bases, the J end lost 0 bases, and 6 bases lay between the germline ends. Germline CDR1 LNHDA, CDR2 SQIVND (reference sequence). The CDR3 region has the DNA TGTGCCAGTAGTATCCAGGTCTCTGGAAACACCATATATTTT. Amino acids: CASSIQVSGNTIYF.

This clone has a single count. CDR3 DNA sequence: TGTGCCAGCTCACCCGCACCTTTGGCGGCTCGCTCCTACAATGAGCAGTTCTTC. It translates to CASSPAPLAARSYNEQFF. The chain joins TRBV18 to TRBJ2-1; no reliable D call. Trimming removed 3 bases at V and 0 bases at J, with 18 bases between. This CDR3 is built from 18 residues. The V gene's germline CDR1 is KGHSH and CDR2 LQKENI.

The chain joins TRBV4-1 to TRBJ1-5; D perhaps matches TRBD1 (5 bases). The germline V and J ends were trimmed by 0 bases and 7 bases, with 22 bases remaining between them. The CDR3 loop spans 18 amino acids. Germline V CDR1 and CDR2: MGHRA, YSYEKL. The CDR3 nucleotides are TGCGCCAGCAGCCAAGATCTCGTACTGACAGCTGTCGGACAGCCCCAGCATTTT. Encoded protein: CASSQDLVLTAVGQPQHF.

V is TRBV27 and J is TRBJ2-1; D remains ambiguous. The CDR3 contains 15 residues. V was clipped by 5 bases and J by 4 bases, with 15 bases between them. Germline CDR1 and CDR2: MNHEY and SMNVEV (reference sequence). This CDR3 is CASSLTSPHYNEQFF. In DNA form, the CDR3 reads TGTGCCAGCAGTCTAACGTCTCCTCATTACAATGAGCAGTTCTTC.

The chain recombines TRBV27 with TRBJ2-1; the match to TRBD1 covers 9 bases. With V trimmed by 6 bases and J by 7 bases, 13 bases remained unmatched. Germline-derived CDR1 and CDR2 are MNHEY and SMNVEV (reference sequence). This CDR3 contains 16 residues. The CDR3 bases are TGTGCCAGCAGCCCCCTGACAGGGGGTATACGAAATGAGCAGTTCTTC. Protein product: CASSPLTGGIRNEQFF.

The J gene is TRBJ2-2, the V gene TRBV19; 8 positions match TRBD1. Trimming at V came to 4 bases and at J to 6 bases, leaving 4 bases not matched to a gene. The CDR3 spans 14 residues. CDR1 and CDR2 from the germline V gene are LNHDA and SQIVND (reference sequence). The CDR3 here is CASSTQGAPGELFF. DNA of the CDR3: TGTGCCAGTAGTACTCAGGGGGCGCCCGGGGAGCTGTTTTTT. Supplemented by reference TRBV19 and TRBJ2-2, the full variable domain reads DGGITQSPKYLFRKEGQNVTLSCEQNLNHDAMYWYRQDPGQGLRLIYYSQIVNDFQKGDIAEGYSVSREKKESFPLTVTSAQKNPTAFYLCASSTQGAPGELFFGEGSRLTVL.

The chain couples TRBV9 to TRBJ2-2; no definite D call. In germline, CDR1 is SGDLS, CDR2 YYNGEE. Trimming removed 4 bases from V and 1 base from J, with 14 bases in between. CDR3 length equals 16 residues. The CDR3 DNA is TGTGCCAGCAGCCCTCAAATTCACAGGAACACCGGGGAGCTGTTTTTT. Its translation is CASSPQIHRNTGELFF. The variable domain in full, completed from reference TRBV9 and TRBJ2-2, reads DSGVTQTPKHLITATGQRVTLRCSPRSGDLSVYWYQQSLDQGLQFLIQYYNGEERAKGNILERFSAQQFPDLHSELNLSSLELGDSALYFCASSPQIHRNTGELFFGEGSRLTVL.

The CDR3 region is CASSFLAVQETQYF. The CDR3 DNA reads as TGTGCCAGCAGTTTCCTAGCGGTTCAAGAGACCCAGTACTTC. This chain connects TRBV6-5 to TRBJ2-5, with 7 bases fitting TRBD2. Germline V gives CDR1 MNHEY, CDR2 SVGAGI. V gave up 4 bases and J gave up 2 bases; unmatched junction bases: 4. CDR3 size: 14 residues.